Following are 28 T cell receptor beta chains from one sample sequenced in a study of T cells in localized non-small cell lung cancer. Method: immunoSEQ multiplex PCR; TCRdb's copy keeps in-frame clones and lacks some. Seen here are 25,000 to 35,000 clones, approximately 88% observed once, and the top ten hold 6% to 7%. This specimen consisted of peripheral blood, obtained before any cancer treatment. These TCRs come from a male donor at least 60 years old with stage I lung adenocarcinoma.

The rearrangement links TRBV19 to TRBJ2-3; 16 positions match TRBD2. The CDR3 is 16 residues long. Unmatched junction bases numbered 6, after V lost 6 bases and J lost 6 bases. The germline gives CDR1 LNHDA, CDR2 SQIVND (reference sequence). Here the CDR3 DNA reads TGTGCCAGTAGCCCGGGACTAGCGGGGGGGTTGGATACGCAGTATTTT. This gives the protein CASSPGLAGGLDTQYF. Variable domain in full (rest from reference TRBV19 and TRBJ2-3): DGGITQSPKYLFRKEGQNVTLSCEQNLNHDAMYWYRQDPGQGLRLIYYSQIVNDFQKGDIAEGYSVSREKKESFPLTVTSAQKNPTAFYLCASSPGLAGGLDTQYFGPGTRLTVL.

The table lists this clone with a count of one. This chain uses TRBV10-3 with TRBJ2-7; D is possibly TRBD1 (6 bases). Germline CDR1 ENHRY, CDR2 SYGVKD. The CDR3 runs to 17 residues. Trimming left V 3 bases short and J 4 bases short, with 22 bases between. The CDR3 DNA is TGTGCCATCAGTGACCAGGGGCCCATCATGGCCGCTTACGAGCAGTACTTC. Translation gives CAISDQGPIMAAYEQYF.

The chain joins TRBV18 to TRBJ2-7, with D possibly TRBD2 on 5 matching bases. This CDR3 has 14 amino acids. Germline CDR1 KGHSH, CDR2 LQKENI. The V gene lost 2 bases and the J gene lost 3 bases, with 11 bases spanning the gap. As DNA, the CDR3 is TGTGCCAGCTCACCAGGGAGCCTACGCTACGAGCAGTACTTC. Protein: CASSPGSLRYEQYF.

The chain combines TRBV4-3 with TRBJ1-2; D possibly corresponds to TRBD1 (5 bases). Germline V gene data show CDR1 as LGHNA and CDR2 as YSLEER. The V end was cut by 1 base, the J end by 7 bases, with 10 bases between. The CDR3 spans 13 residues. The CDR3 reads CASSQGGRSGYTF. The CDR3 nucleotides read TGCGCCAGCAGCCAAGGGGGACGATCTGGCTACACCTTC.

This chain links TRBV4-3 with TRBJ1-6; D gene unclear. The CDR3 runs to 14 residues. Germline V gene data show CDR1 as LGHNA and CDR2 as YSLEER. V was pared by 0 bases and J by 9 bases, with 9 bases between. The chain's CDR3 is CASSQDPGFSPLHF. In DNA form, the CDR3 reads TGCGCCAGCAGCCAAGATCCCGGGTTTTCACCCCTCCACTTT.

This clone showed up just a few times. The rearrangement uses TRBV6-1 and TRBJ1-5; 8 nucleotides agree with TRBD1. This CDR3 region has 13 residues. Germline CDR1 and CDR2: MNHNS and SASEGT. V shed 11 bases and J 4 bases; nucleotides not matched to a gene: 7. The CDR3 spells CAGGTGPNQPQHF. For the CDR3, the DNA is TGTGCCGGTGGGACAGGCCCAAATCAGCCCCAGCATTTT.

The gene calls are TRBV10-3 and TRBJ1-1; D might be TRBD1 (5 bases). Trimming took 4 bases from V and 0 from J, leaving 15 bases between them. Germline V gene data show CDR1 as ENHRY and CDR2 as SYGVKD. CDR3 length: 16 residues. CDR3 in amino acids: CAISGVSGSMNTEAFF. DNA for the CDR3: TGTGCCATCAGTGGGGTTTCAGGGAGTATGAACACTGAAGCTTTCTTT.

The genes are TRBV2 and TRBJ2-5; D assignment may be TRBD1 or TRBD2 (6 bases each). The length of the CDR3 is 13 residues. V lost 8 bases to trimming and J lost 8 bases, with 18 bases between them. Germline V CDR1 and CDR2: SNHLY, FYNNEI. The CDR3 nucleotides read TGTGCCAGCGGAGGGGTTGGGGGGCCAACCCAGTACTTC. It translates to CASGGVGGPTQYF.

The chain carries TRBV30 and TRBJ2-5; TRBD2 aligns across 11 bases. Germline CDR1 is GTSNPN and CDR2 is SVGIG (reference sequence). This CDR3 is built from 17 residues. Trimming took 4 bases from V and 4 from J; bases not matched to a gene: 14. CDR3 sequence (DNA): TGTGCCTGGAAGCGCTGGCTAGCGGGGGGAGGGGGAGAGACCCAGTACTTC. This encodes CAWKRWLAGGGGETQYF.

The chain is built from TRBV7-2 and TRBJ2-3; D ambiguous. Per germline, CDR1 SGHTA and CDR2 FQGNSA. The ends were cut back, 1 base at V and 3 bases at J, with 5 bases in the middle. The CDR3 spans 13 residues. The CDR3 spells CASSLGVTDTQYF. CDR3 nucleotide sequence: TGTGCCAGCAGCTTAGGGGTTACAGATACGCAGTATTTT.

The genes are TRBV19 and TRBJ2-5; D possibly matches TRBD1 or TRBD2 (6 bases each). V lost 5 bases to trimming and J lost 5 bases, with 18 bases between them. The CDR3 spans 15 residues. Germline values: CDR1 LNHDA, CDR2 SQIVND (reference sequence). CDR3 region: CASSPSGGLRETQYF. DNA of the CDR3: TGTGCCAGTAGTCCCTCCGGGGGCCTGAGGGAGACCCAGTACTTC.

The chain couples TRBV28 to TRBJ2-7; D unclear. Germline CDR1 MDHEN, CDR2 SYDVKM. CDR3 length: 14 residues. The V end lost 3 bases, the J end lost 2 bases, and 11 bases lay between the germline ends. The CDR3, as DNA: TGTGCCAGCAGTTTGGGGATTGAGCCCTACGAGCAGTACTTC. It yields the protein CASSLGIEPYEQYF.

The V gene is TRBV27, the J gene TRBJ1-6, with D unresolved. V was trimmed by 5 bases and J by 7 bases, leaving 9 bases between them. Germline V gene data show CDR1 as MNHEY and CDR2 as SMNVEV (reference sequence). The CDR3 runs to 13 residues. CDR3 DNA sequence: TGTGCCAGCAGTGCGACGGACAATTCACCCCTCCACTTT. Translation gives CASSATDNSPLHF.

The rearrangement links TRBV4-3 to TRBJ1-2; D ambiguous. Germline V lookup: CDR1 LGHNA, CDR2 YSLEER. The CDR3 runs 15 residues. V lost 0 bases and J lost 6, with 14 bases in between. In DNA, the CDR3 is TGCGCCAGCAGCCAAGAAGTGGGTCCTACCCATGGCTACACCTTC. It codes for CASSQEVGPTHGYTF.

This clone was detected once. The chain is built from TRBV6-5 and TRBJ1-2; 9 positions match TRBD1. This CDR3 contains 14 residues. The V gene's germline CDR1 is MNHEY and CDR2 SVGAGI. V trimming: 6 bases; J trimming: 8 bases; junction bases outside the gene matches: 10. The CDR3 DNA is TGTGCCAGCAGAACACAGGGGGCGCTGGGGGGCTACACCTTC. Protein product: CASRTQGALGGYTF.

The chain has TRBV6-5 and TRBJ1-1; 7 nucleotides match TRBD1. The CDR3 totals 15 residues. Germline CDR1 reads MNHEY; CDR2 reads SVGAGI. Trimming cost V 6 bases and J 4 bases; bases outside gene matches: 11. CDR3 protein: CASSPRQGGSTEAFF. The DNA for the CDR3 is TGTGCCAGCAGCCCCCGACAGGGTGGAAGCACTGAAGCTTTCTTT.

The chain recombines TRBV19 with TRBJ2-1; the match to TRBD2 covers 16 bases. Germline values: CDR1 LNHDA, CDR2 SQIVND (reference sequence). J lost 7 bases, V lost 5 bases, and 8 bases had no gene match. This CDR3 has 17 amino acids. The CDR3: CASSLQSGLAGGNEQFF. The CDR3 region has the DNA TGTGCCAGTAGTTTGCAATCGGGACTAGCGGGAGGGAATGAGCAGTTCTTC.

The chain recombines TRBV19 with TRBJ1-1; D remains unclear. Germline CDR1 LNHDA, CDR2 SQIVND (reference sequence). Trimming removed 7 bases at V and 8 bases at J, with 17 bases between. The CDR3 covers 13 residues. The CDR3 region is CASTNEWADEAFF. The CDR3 region has the DNA TGTGCCAGTACCAATGAATGGGCCGACGAAGCTTTCTTT.

The chain uses TRBV7-7 and TRBJ2-5; D ambiguous. The CDR3 loop spans 15 amino acids. The V and J ends lost 0 bases and 0 bases respectively, with 8 bases between them. Germline lookup yields CDR1 SSHAT and CDR2 FNYEAQ (reference sequence). This chain's CDR3 is CASSLALGYQETQYF. In DNA, the CDR3 is TGTGCCAGCAGCTTAGCGTTGGGGTACCAAGAGACCCAGTACTTC.

This sequence joins TRBV28 and TRBJ2-3, with D hard to call. V lost 6 bases and J 4 bases, leaving 11 bases between the germline ends. CDR1 and CDR2 from the germline V gene are MDHEN and SYDVKM. The CDR3 length is 13 residues. CDR3 DNA sequence: TGTGCCAGCAGCATTATTAGTGCAGATACGCAGTATTTT. This sequence encodes CASSIISADTQYF.

CDR3 bases: TGTGCCAGCAGAACCCAGGGGAACGAGCAGTACTTC. It translates to CASRTQGNEQYF. The chain combines TRBV27 with TRBJ2-7; D is perhaps TRBD1 (6 bases). Deletions cut 6 bases from V and 5 bases from J, with 11 bases between. CDR1 MNHEY and CDR2 SMNVEV come from the germline V gene (reference sequence). CDR3 length: 12 residues.

The CDR3 coding sequence is TGCGCCAGCAGCGGGGACAGCCAAGGGTATGGCTACACCTTC. Its translation: CASSGDSQGYGYTF. The rearrangement links TRBV5-1 to TRBJ1-2; 7 bases fit TRBD1. The length of the CDR3 is 14 residues. Germline V CDR1 and CDR2: SGHRS, YFSETQ. Trimming at V came to 4 bases and at J to 5 bases, leaving 8 bases not matched to a gene.

This chain uses TRBV15 with TRBJ2-3; D is undetermined. Trimming removed 2 bases at V and 3 bases at J, with 3 bases between. CDR1 LNHNV and CDR2 YYDKDF come from the germline V gene (reference sequence). The CDR3 totals 12 residues. DNA for the CDR3: TGTGCCACCAGCAGATATACAGATACGCAGTATTTT. It encodes CATSRYTDTQYF.

The gene calls are TRBV19 and TRBJ1-4; a possible D gene is TRBD1 (6 bases). V was clipped by 0 bases and J by 7 bases, with 9 bases between them. Germline-derived CDR1 and CDR2 are LNHDA and SQIVND (reference sequence). The CDR3 covers 14 residues. The CDR3 region is CASSIEGTREKLFF. CDR3 bases: TGTGCCAGTAGTATAGAGGGGACACGTGAAAAACTGTTTTTT.

The gene calls are TRBV5-1 and TRBJ2-5; tentatively, D is TRBD2 (5 bases). Germline V lookup: CDR1 SGHRS, CDR2 YFSETQ. This CDR3 region has 13 residues. V was shortened by 4 bases and J by 6 bases, with 13 bases between the two germline ends. The CDR3, as DNA: TGCGCCAGCAGCCTGATGAGCGGCCAGACCCAGTACTTC. Translating it yields CASSLMSGQTQYF.

The V call is TRBV18, the J call TRBJ1-1, with 9 bases identical to TRBD1. J gave up 7 bases and V 3 bases, and 12 bases lay outside the gene matches. CDR1 is KGHSH and CDR2 is LQKENI in the germline V gene. The CDR3 is 16 residues long. The CDR3 bases are TGTGCCAGCTCACCCTACTCCTCCGGGACAGGGAGTGAAGCTTTCTTT. Amino acids: CASSPYSSGTGSEAFF.

This clone has a single count. In DNA, the CDR3 is TGTGCCAGTAGTACGGGACAGGGAATGAACACTGAAGCTTTCTTT. It is translated as CASSTGQGMNTEAFF. The chain employs TRBV19 and TRBJ1-1; 9 positions match TRBD1. With V trimmed by 4 bases and J by 0 bases, 3 bases remained unmatched. The CDR3 totals 15 residues. CDR1 LNHDA and CDR2 SQIVND come from the germline V gene (reference sequence). Variable domain in full (rest from reference TRBV19 and TRBJ1-1): DGGITQSPKYLFRKEGQNVTLSCEQNLNHDAMYWYRQDPGQGLRLIYYSQIVNDFQKGDIAEGYSVSREKKESFPLTVTSAQKNPTAFYLCASSTGQGMNTEAFFGQGTRLTVV.

The chain joins TRBV7-6 to TRBJ2-2, with no clear D. The CDR3 length is 14 residues. V was clipped by 8 bases and J by 2 bases, with 12 bases between them. CDR1 is SGHVS, CDR2 FNYEAQ, per germline. The DNA for the CDR3 is TGTGCCAGCGGACCGACGGGTAACACCGGGGAGCTGTTTTTT. It encodes CASGPTGNTGELFF.